The clone carrying this T cell receptor beta chain was recorded once. Its antigen remains unknown. This specimen comes from a study of lymphopenia after photon versus proton radiotherapy. Points from the study as a whole: Authors raise, but do not show, better survival with proton therapy. Under photons, naive T cells and diversity fell while effector/memory populations rose. Oligoclonal CD8+ Temra expansion after nadir drove photon patients' diversity drop. Larger post-nadir TCR diversity loss correlated inversely with survival in deceased patients.

The table came from immunoSEQ multiplex PCR; TCRdb's copy has only in-frame clones and leaves some out. The data hold over 50,000 clones, with more than 75% observed a single time. The sample here was peripheral blood, taken from a patient treated with photon-based radiotherapy. This clonotype was obtained from a man between 40 and 49 years old with gastric cancer.

The CDR3 spells CASSLAKTGNYGYTF. In nucleotides, the CDR3 is TGCGCCAGCAGCTTGGCAAAGACAGGGAATTATGGCTACACCTTC. The chain is built from TRBV5-1 and TRBJ1-2; 7 nucleotides match TRBD1. CDR3 size: 15 residues. Unmatched junction bases numbered 7, after V lost 0 bases and J lost 5 bases. CDR1 is SGHRS, CDR2 YFSETQ, per germline. Full variable domain (outside the CDR3, taken from reference TRBV5-1 and TRBJ1-2): KAGVTQTPRYLIKTRGQQVTLSCSPISGHRSVSWYQQTPGQGLQFLFEYFSETQRNKGNFPGRFSGRQFSNSRSEMNVSTLELGDSALYLCASSLAKTGNYGYTFGSGTRLTVV.